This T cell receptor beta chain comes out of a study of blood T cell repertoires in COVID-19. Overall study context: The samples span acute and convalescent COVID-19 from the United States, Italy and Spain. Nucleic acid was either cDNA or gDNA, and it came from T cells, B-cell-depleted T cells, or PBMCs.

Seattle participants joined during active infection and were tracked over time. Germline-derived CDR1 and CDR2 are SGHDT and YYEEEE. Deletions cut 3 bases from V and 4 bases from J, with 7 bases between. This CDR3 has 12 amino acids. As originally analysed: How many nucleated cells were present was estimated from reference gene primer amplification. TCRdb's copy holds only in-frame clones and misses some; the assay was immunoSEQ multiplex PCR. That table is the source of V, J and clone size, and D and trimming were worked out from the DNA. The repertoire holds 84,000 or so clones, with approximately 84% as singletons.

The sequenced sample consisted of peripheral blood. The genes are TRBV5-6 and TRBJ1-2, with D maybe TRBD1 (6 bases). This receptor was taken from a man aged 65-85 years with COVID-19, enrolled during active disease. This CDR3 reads CASSSTGYGYTF. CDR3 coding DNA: TGTGCCAGCAGCTCGACAGGCTATGGCTACACCTTC.